A selection of T cell receptor beta chains follows, all from one sample in a study of CD8 T cells in Susac syndrome. A single record per CDR3 protein comes from TCRdb applying MiXCR to the immunoSEQ multiplex PCR reads. This sample has roughly 140,000 distinct CDR3 sequences; approximately 95% occur once, and the top ten carry about 0.16%. The material sequenced was CD4+ T cells from PBMCs. These receptors were taken from a human donor with Susac syndrome. Both conserved end residues are part of each CDR3. Each record gives: clone size, V gene, J gene, D gene, CDR3 DNA, CDR3 protein. D genes are given only for firm matches. Clone size is shown for a subset of rows, as once, few, many or a class of expanded clone.

NA	TRBV12-3/TRBV12-4	TRBJ2-1	NA	TGTGCCAGCAGTACACAGTGGGGCTCCTACAATGAGCAGTTCTTC	CASSTQWGSYNEQFF
NA	TRBV29-1	TRBJ1-2	NA	TGCAGCGCCGCAACAGGGCCCGGCTATGGCTACACCTTC	CSAATGPGYGYTF
NA	TRBV23-1	TRBJ2-1	NA	TGCGCCAGCAGTCATAGGGGGGGGGTTAATGAGCAGTTCTTC	CASSHRGGVNEQFF
NA	TRBV29-1	TRBJ1-2	NA	TGCAGCGTGAGCGGGGGCCCTAACTATGGCTACACCTTC	CSVSGGPNYGYTF
NA	TRBV20-1	TRBJ2-1	TRBD2	TGCAGTGCTAGAGACGGCCAGCGGGGCGACAATGAGCAGTTCTTC	CSARDGQRGDNEQFF
once	TRBV5-4	TRBJ2-2	NA	TGTGCCAGCAGCTTGGGGGCGAGCGGGGAGCTGTTTTTT	CASSLGASGELFF
NA	TRBV7-3	TRBJ2-5	NA	TGTGCCAGCAGCCCAGGGGGGAGGGAAGAGACCCAGTACTTC	CASSPGGREETQYF
NA	TRBV7-2	TRBJ2-3	TRBD1	TGTGCCAGCAGCGGGACAGGCCACACAGATACGCAGTATTTT	CASSGTGHTDTQYF
NA	TRBV5-6	TRBJ1-2	NA	TGTGCCAGCAGCCCCAGCTACGGACGTCGGGGAAACTATGGCTACACCTTC	CASSPSYGRRGNYGYTF
once	TRBV7-6	TRBJ2-5	NA	TGTGCCAGCAGCTTTGGACAGCACCAAGAGACCCAGTACTTC	CASSFGQHQETQYF
NA	TRBV12-3/TRBV12-4	TRBJ2-1	NA	TGTGCCAGCAGCTTTAGGGAAGCAGCATACAATGAGCAGTTCTTC	CASSFREAAYNEQFF
NA	TRBV3-1	TRBJ1-3	NA	TGTGCCAGCAGCTCCGTAAGGGGTGGAAACACCATATATTTT	CASSSVRGGNTIYF
NA	TRBV20-1	TRBJ1-1	TRBD1	TGCAGTGCTGTCGACAGGGGCACCTACACTGAAGCTTTCTTT	CSAVDRGTYTEAFF
NA	TRBV29-1	TRBJ1-2	NA	TGCAGCGTTGAAGAGGGGCGCGTCCGCGGCTACACCTTC	CSVEEGRVRGYTF
NA	TRBV11-2	TRBJ2-3	NA	TGTGCCAGCAGCTTAGATAGGGGAGGGGGGGGCACAGATACGCAGTATTTT	CASSLDRGGGGTDTQYF
NA	TRBV3-1	TRBJ2-7	TRBD2	TGTGCCAGCAGCCAAGGGCGGACTAGGTCCTACGAGCAGTACTTC	CASSQGRTRSYEQYF
NA	TRBV3-1	TRBJ1-4	NA	TGTGCCAGCAGCCAAGACAGGGGCAGAGAAAAACTGTTTTTT	CASSQDRGREKLFF
NA	TRBV29-1	TRBJ1-1	TRBD1	TGCAGCGTTCGACCCGGGACAGGGGGCACTGAAGCTTTCTTT	CSVRPGTGGTEAFF
once	TRBV18	TRBJ1-2	NA	TGTGCCAGCTCACCGCCAGGCAGGGATGGTGCCTATGGCTACACCTTC	CASSPPGRDGAYGYTF
NA	TRBV9	TRBJ2-7	TRBD1	TGTGCCAGCAGCGCCGGGACAGGGAACTCCTACGAGCAGTACTTC	CASSAGTGNSYEQYF
NA	TRBV14	TRBJ1-4	NA	TGTGCCAGCAGCGGAAGCGGGACACGAAATGAAAAACTGTTTTTT	CASSGSGTRNEKLFF
once	TRBV29-1	TRBJ2-2	TRBD2	TGCAGCGCCGGACTAGCGGGGGCCTCATGGGGCGGGGAGCTGTTTTTT	CSAGLAGASWGGELFF
NA	TRBV5-1	TRBJ1-2	TRBD1	TGCGCCAGCAGCTCGGACAGGGGGTACTATGGCTACACCTTC	CASSSDRGYYGYTF
NA	TRBV13	TRBJ1-2	NA	TGTGCCAGCAGCTTAGTTAGAGTACACCGAGGCCCTGGGAACTATGGCTACACCTTC	CASSLVRVHRGPGNYGYTF
NA	TRBV6-5	TRBJ2-1	NA	TGTGCCAGCAGTTACTCCCTAGGGAGGAATGAGCAGTTCTTC	CASSYSLGRNEQFF
NA	TRBV4-2	TRBJ2-6	NA	TGTGCCAGCAGCCCCTGGGGGGCCAACGTCCTGACTTTC	CASSPWGANVLTF
once	TRBV12-3/TRBV12-4	TRBJ2-4	TRBD2	TGTGCCAGCAGTTTAGGCGGGGGACCAAACATTCAGTACTTC	CASSLGGGPNIQYF
few	TRBV3-1	TRBJ2-1	NA	TGTGCCAGCAGCCATAGCGGACAGTTTTACAATGAGCAGTTCTTC	CASSHSGQFYNEQFF
NA	TRBV29-1	TRBJ2-3	TRBD2	TGCAGCGGATATGGAGGGACTAGTTTGGGCCATACGCAGTATTTT	CSGYGGTSLGHTQYF
NA	TRBV29-1	TRBJ1-4	NA	TGCAGCGTTGTTAGTGGCGAAAAACTGTTTTTT	CSVVSGEKLFF
NA	TRBV6-1	TRBJ2-5	TRBD2	TGTGCCAGCAGTGAAACGCGGGGGGCCCAAGAGACCCAGTACTTC	CASSETRGAQETQYF
NA	TRBV29-1	TRBJ2-1	TRBD2	TGCAGCGTTGAGAGCCTAGCGGGGGTGGGTGAGCAGTTCTTC	CSVESLAGVGEQFF
NA	TRBV9	TRBJ2-7	NA	TGTGCCAGCAGCGTTGGGCCTAGAGGTTTAGAGCAGTACTTC	CASSVGPRGLEQYF
NA	TRBV29-1	TRBJ2-7	TRBD1	TGCAGCGTAGGCGGGACAGGGGCCCGGTACGAGCAGTACTTC	CSVGGTGARYEQYF
NA	TRBV4-1	TRBJ2-5	NA	TGCGCCAGCAGCGCACGGGAGTTACAAGAGACCCAGTACTTC	CASSARELQETQYF
NA	TRBV29-1	TRBJ2-6	NA	TGCAGCGCCGGGACAACTTTCAGCTCTGGGGCCAACGTCCTGACTTTC	CSAGTTFSSGANVLTF
NA	TRBV20-1	TRBJ2-5	NA	TGCAGGGCCGGGAGGGGGCCAGGGCAAGAGACCCAGTACTTC	CRAGRGPGQETQYF
NA	TRBV3-1	TRBJ2-2	TRBD2	TGTGCCAGCAGCGGACTAGTTATCGGGGAGCTGTTTTTT	CASSGLVIGELFF
NA	TRBV5-4	TRBJ2-7	TRBD2	TGTGCCAGCAGCTCACTAGCGGGGAACTACGAGCAGTACTTC	CASSSLAGNYEQYF
once	TRBV7-9	TRBJ2-1	NA	TGTGCCAGCAGCCGGATGGGGGATGGTGAGCAGTTCTTC	CASSRMGDGEQFF
NA	TRBV6-5	TRBJ1-6	TRBD1	TGTGCCAGCAGAGACAGGGCTGAAAATTCACCCCTCCACTTT	CASRDRAENSPLHF
NA	TRBV20-1	TRBJ1-5	TRBD1	TGCAGCTCTTCCCGGGACAGAGATCAGCCCCAGCATTTT	CSSSRDRDQPQHF
NA	TRBV20-1	TRBJ2-7	TRBD1	TGCAGTGCTGACAGGGCCGAGCAGTACTTC	CSADRAEQYF
NA	TRBV7-9	TRBJ1-2	NA	TGTGCCAGCAACCCTGAGGCGGACGGCTATGGCTACACCTTC	CASNPEADGYGYTF
NA	TRBV5-1	TRBJ1-1	NA	TGCGCCAGCAGTCATGCATCGGGCGGGAACACTGAAGCTTTCTTT	CASSHASGGNTEAFF
NA	TRBV20-1	TRBJ2-1	NA	TGCAGTGCTAGAGAACCCAGGTGGCTTGAGCAGTTCTTC	CSAREPRWLEQFF
NA	TRBV2	TRBJ1-2	TRBD1	TGTGCCAGCAGTGAGCCGGCGGCAGGGGGTATCGGCTACACCTTC	CASSEPAAGGIGYTF
NA	TRBV6-5	TRBJ1-3	NA	TGTGCCAGCAGCATTGCTCGGGGGGCTGGAAACACCATATATTTT	CASSIARGAGNTIYF
NA	TRBV29-1	TRBJ1-1	NA	TGCAGCGGGAACACTTGGGGGGCCGGCACTGAAGCTTTCTTT	CSGNTWGAGTEAFF
NA	TRBV20-1	TRBJ2-5	NA	TGCAGTGCTAGAGATTGGCAGGGCGGGGAGACCCAGTACTTC	CSARDWQGGETQYF
NA	TRBV29-1	TRBJ2-5	NA	TGCAGCGTTTCGGGGGGCCTACAAGAGGCCCAGTACTTC	CSVSGGLQEAQYF
NA	TRBV6-5	TRBJ2-7	TRBD2	TGTGCCAGCAGTCACGTCTCCCAGCGGGGGTCTACTTTCGAGCAGTACTTC	CASSHVSQRGSTFEQYF
once	TRBV25-1	TRBJ2-4	TRBD1	TGTGCCAGCAGTGGGACAGGGTCGCCCTCAAACATTCAGTACTTC	CASSGTGSPSNIQYF
NA	TRBV12-3/TRBV12-4	TRBJ2-2	NA	TGTGCCAGCAGTTCGGACGGGACCACCGGGGAGCTGTTTTTT	CASSSDGTTGELFF
NA	TRBV25-1	TRBJ1-2	NA	TGTGCCAGCACTAAGCGGGGCGCGAGCTATGGCTACACCTTC	CASTKRGASYGYTF
NA	TRBV14	TRBJ1-1	TRBD1	TGTGCCAGCAGGCCGACAGGGATGAACACTGAAGCTTTCTTT	CASRPTGMNTEAFF
NA	TRBV7-3	TRBJ1-6	NA	TGTGCCAGCAGCTTATGGGCTTCGGAGACACCCCTCCACTTT	CASSLWASETPLHF
NA	TRBV25-1	TRBJ1-2	NA	TGTGCCAGCAGTGAATTGGGGCAGGGGCCTAGGAGTGGCTACACCTTC	CASSELGQGPRSGYTF
NA	TRBV29-1	TRBJ1-1	TRBD1	TGCAGCGTAAATGACAGGGGCACTGAAGCTTTCTTT	CSVNDRGTEAFF
NA	TRBV7-9	TRBJ1-6	NA	TGTGCCGCCTCCGCCGTGGAACCCCTCCACTTT	CAASAVEPLHF